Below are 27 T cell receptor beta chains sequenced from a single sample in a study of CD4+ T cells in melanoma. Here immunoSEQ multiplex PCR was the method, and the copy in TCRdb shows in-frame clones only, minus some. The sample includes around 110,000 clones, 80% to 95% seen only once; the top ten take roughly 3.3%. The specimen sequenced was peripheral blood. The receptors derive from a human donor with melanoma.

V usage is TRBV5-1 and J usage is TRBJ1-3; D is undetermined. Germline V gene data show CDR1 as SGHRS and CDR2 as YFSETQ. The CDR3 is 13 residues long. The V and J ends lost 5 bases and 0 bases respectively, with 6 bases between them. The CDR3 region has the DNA TGCGCCAGCAGTCTCATCTCTGGAAACACCATATATTTT. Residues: CASSLISGNTIYF.

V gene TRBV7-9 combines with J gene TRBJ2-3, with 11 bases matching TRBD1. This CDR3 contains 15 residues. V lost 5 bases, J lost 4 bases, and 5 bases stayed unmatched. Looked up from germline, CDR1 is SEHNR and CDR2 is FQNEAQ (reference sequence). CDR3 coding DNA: TGTGCCAGCAGCCGGACAGGGGGCTTCTCAGATACGCAGTATTTT. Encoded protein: CASSRTGGFSDTQYF. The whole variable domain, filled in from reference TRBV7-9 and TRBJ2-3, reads DTGVSQNPRHKITKRGQNVTFRCDPISEHNRLYWYRQTLGQGPEFLTYFQNEAQLEKSRLLSDRFSAERPKGSFSTLEIQRTEQGDSAMYLCASSRTGGFSDTQYFGPGTRLTVL.

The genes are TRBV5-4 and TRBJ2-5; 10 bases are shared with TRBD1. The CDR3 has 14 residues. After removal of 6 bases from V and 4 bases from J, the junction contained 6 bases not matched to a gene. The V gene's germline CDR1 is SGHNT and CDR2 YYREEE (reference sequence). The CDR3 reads CASTFDRGRETQYF. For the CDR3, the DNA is TGTGCCAGCACCTTCGACAGGGGGCGAGAGACCCAGTACTTC.

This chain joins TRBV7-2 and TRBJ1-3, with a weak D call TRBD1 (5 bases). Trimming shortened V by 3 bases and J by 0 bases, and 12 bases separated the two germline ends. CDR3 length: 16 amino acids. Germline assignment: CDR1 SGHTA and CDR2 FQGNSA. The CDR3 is CASSFRQGSSGNTIYF. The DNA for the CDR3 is TGTGCCAGCAGCTTTCGGCAGGGTAGCTCTGGAAACACCATATATTTT.

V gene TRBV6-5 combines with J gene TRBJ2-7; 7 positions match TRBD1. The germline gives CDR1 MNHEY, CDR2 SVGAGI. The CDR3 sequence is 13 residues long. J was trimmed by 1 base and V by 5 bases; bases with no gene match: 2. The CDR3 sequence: CASSRQGSYEQYF. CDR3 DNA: TGTGCCAGCAGTCGACAGGGTTCCTACGAGCAGTACTTC.

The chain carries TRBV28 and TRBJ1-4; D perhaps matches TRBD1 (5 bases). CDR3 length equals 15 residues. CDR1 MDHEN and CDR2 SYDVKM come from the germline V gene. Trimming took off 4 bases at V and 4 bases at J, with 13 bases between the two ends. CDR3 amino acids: CASSSAGSNNEKLFF. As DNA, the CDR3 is TGTGCCAGCAGTTCAGCAGGGTCTAATAATGAAAAACTGTTTTTT. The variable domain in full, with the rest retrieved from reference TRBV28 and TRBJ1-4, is DVKVTQSSRYLVKRTGEKVFLECVQDMDHENMFWYRQDPGLGLRLIYFSYDVKMKEKGDIPEGYSVSREKKERFSLILESASTNQTSMYLCASSSAGSNNEKLFFGSGTQLSVL.

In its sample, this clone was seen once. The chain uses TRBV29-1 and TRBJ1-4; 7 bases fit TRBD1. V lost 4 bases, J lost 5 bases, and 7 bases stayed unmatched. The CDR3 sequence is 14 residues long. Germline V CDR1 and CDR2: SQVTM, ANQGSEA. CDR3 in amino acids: CSVGKTGRNEKLFF. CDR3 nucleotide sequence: TGCAGCGTTGGGAAGACAGGGCGAAATGAAAAACTGTTTTTT.

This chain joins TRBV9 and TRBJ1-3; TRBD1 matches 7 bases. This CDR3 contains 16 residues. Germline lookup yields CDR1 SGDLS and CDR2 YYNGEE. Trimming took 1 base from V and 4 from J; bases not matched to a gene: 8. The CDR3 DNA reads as TGTGCCAGCAGCGTAAGCCCCGGGACAGCCGGAAACACCATATATTTT. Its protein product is CASSVSPGTAGNTIYF.

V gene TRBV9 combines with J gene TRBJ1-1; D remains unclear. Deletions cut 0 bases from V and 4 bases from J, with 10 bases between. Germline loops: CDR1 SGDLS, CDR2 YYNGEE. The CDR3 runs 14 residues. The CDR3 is CASSVDEGFTEAFF. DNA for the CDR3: TGTGCCAGCAGCGTAGATGAGGGATTCACTGAAGCTTTCTTT.

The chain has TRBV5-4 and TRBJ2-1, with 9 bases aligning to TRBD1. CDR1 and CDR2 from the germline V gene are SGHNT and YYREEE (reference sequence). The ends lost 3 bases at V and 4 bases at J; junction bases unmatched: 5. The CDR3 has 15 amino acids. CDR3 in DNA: TGTGCCAGCAGCTACGGGACAGGGCTGTACAATGAGCAGTTCTTC. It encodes CASSYGTGLYNEQFF.

CDR3 loop: CASEKGGQHNEQFF. DNA for the CDR3: TGTGCCAGCGAAAAGGGCGGGCAACACAATGAGCAGTTCTTC. The gene calls are TRBV25-1 and TRBJ2-1; tentatively, D is TRBD2 (5 bases). The length of the CDR3 is 14 residues. The germline V and J ends were trimmed by 8 bases and 5 bases, with 16 bases remaining between them. CDR1 and CDR2 from the germline V gene are MGHDK and SYGVNS.

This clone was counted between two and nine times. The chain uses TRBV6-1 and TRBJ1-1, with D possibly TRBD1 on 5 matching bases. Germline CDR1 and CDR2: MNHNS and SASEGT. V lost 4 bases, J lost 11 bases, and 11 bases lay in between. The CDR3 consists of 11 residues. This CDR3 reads CASSVRDEAFF. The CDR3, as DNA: TGTGCCAGCAGTGTCCGGGACGAGGCTTTCTTT.

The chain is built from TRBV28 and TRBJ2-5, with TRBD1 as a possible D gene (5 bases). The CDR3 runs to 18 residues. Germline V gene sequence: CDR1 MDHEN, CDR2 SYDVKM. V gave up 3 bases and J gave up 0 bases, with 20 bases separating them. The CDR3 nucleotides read TGTGCCAGCAGTTTTGGGGCGTGGGGCAGTCCGGACCAAGAGACCCAGTACTTC. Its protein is CASSFGAWGSPDQETQYF.

This chain's CDR3 is CASSQDRPEQFF. The CDR3 DNA reads as TGTGCCAGCAGCCAAGACAGGCCTGAGCAGTTCTTC. V usage is TRBV4-2 and J usage is TRBJ2-1; D is unresolved. Trimming removed 0 bases at V and 9 bases at J, with 6 bases between. The CDR3 length is 12 residues. Germline CDR1 LGHNA, CDR2 YNFKEQ.

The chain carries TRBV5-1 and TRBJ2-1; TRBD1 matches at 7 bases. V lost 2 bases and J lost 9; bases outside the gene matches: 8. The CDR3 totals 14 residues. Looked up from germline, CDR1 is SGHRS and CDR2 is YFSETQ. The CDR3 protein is CASSFWDSQGEQFF. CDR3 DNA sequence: TGCGCCAGCAGCTTTTGGGACAGTCAGGGTGAGCAGTTCTTC.

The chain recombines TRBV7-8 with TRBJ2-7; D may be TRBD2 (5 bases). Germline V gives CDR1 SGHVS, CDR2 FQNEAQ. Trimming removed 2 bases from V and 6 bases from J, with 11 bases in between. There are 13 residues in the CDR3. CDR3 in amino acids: CASSLNPTSEQYF. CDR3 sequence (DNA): TGTGCCAGCAGCTTAAACCCTACTAGCGAGCAGTACTTC.

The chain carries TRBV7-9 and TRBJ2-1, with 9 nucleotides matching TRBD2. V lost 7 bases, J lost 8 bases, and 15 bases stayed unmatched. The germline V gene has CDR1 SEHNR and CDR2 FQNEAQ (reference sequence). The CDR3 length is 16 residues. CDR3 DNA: TGTGCCAGCACCATTAAGGTTGGGACTAGCCCCGATGAGCAGTTCTTC. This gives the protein CASTIKVGTSPDEQFF.

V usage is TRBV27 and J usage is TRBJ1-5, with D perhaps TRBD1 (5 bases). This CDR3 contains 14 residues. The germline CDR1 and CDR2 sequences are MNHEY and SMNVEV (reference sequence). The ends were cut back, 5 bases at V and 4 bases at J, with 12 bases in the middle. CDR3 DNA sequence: TGTGCCAGCAGTCAGGGCAGGGTTAATCAGCCCCAGCATTTT. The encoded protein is CASSQGRVNQPQHF.

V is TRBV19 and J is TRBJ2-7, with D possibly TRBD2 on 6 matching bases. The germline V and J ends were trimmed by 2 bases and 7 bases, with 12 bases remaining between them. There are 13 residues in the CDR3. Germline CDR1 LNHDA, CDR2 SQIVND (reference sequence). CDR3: CASSIRRGSEQYF. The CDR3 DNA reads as TGTGCCAGTAGTATAAGGAGGGGATCGGAGCAGTACTTC.

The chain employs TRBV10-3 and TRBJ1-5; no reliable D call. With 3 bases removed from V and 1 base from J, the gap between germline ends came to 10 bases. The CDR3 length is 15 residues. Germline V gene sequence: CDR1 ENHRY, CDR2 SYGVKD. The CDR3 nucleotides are TGTGCCATCAGTGACCAACCGGGGAGCAATCAGCCCCAGCATTTT. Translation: CAISDQPGSNQPQHF.

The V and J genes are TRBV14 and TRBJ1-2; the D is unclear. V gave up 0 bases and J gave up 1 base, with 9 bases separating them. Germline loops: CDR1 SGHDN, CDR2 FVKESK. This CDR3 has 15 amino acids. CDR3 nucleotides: TGTGCCAGCAGCCAAGATCCACAGTTTAACTATGGCTACACCTTC. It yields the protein CASSQDPQFNYGYTF.

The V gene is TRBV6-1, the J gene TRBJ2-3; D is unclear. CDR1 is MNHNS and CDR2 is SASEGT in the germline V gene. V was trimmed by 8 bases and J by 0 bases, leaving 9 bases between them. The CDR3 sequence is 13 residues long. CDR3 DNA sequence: TGTGCCAGCGGCGGATATAGCACAGATACGCAGTATTTT. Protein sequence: CASGGYSTDTQYF.

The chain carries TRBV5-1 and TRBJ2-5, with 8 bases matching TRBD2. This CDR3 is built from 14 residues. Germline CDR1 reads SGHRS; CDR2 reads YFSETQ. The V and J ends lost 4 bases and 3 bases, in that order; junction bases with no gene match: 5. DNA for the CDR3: TGCGCCAGCAGCCAGACTAGCGTAAAAGAGACCCAGTACTTC. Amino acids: CASSQTSVKETQYF. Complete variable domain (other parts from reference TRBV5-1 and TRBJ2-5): KAGVTQTPRYLIKTRGQQVTLSCSPISGHRSVSWYQQTPGQGLQFLFEYFSETQRNKGNFPGRFSGRQFSNSRSEMNVSTLELGDSALYLCASSQTSVKETQYFGPGTRLLVL.

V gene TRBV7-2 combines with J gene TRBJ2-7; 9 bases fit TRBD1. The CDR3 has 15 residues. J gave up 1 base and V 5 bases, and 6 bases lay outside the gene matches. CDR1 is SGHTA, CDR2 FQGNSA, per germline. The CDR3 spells CASSQGQGGSYEQYF. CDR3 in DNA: TGTGCCAGCAGCCAGGGACAGGGTGGGTCCTACGAGCAGTACTTC. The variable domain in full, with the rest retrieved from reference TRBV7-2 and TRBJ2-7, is GAGVSQSPSNKVTEKGKDVELRCDPISGHTALYWYRQSLGQGLEFLIYFQGNSAPDKSGLPSDRFSAERTGGSVSTLTIQRTQQEDSAVYLCASSQGQGGSYEQYFGPGTRLTVT.

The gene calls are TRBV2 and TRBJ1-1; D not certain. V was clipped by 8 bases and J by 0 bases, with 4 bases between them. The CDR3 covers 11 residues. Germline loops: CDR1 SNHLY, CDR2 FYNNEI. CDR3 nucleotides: TGTGCCAGCGAGGTGAACACTGAAGCTTTCTTT. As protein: CASEVNTEAFF.

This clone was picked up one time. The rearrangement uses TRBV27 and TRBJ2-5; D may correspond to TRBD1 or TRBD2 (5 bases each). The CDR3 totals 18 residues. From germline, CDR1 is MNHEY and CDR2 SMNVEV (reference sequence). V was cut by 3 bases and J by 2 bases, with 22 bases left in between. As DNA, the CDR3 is TGTGCCAGCAGTTTTAGGTCCCTAGCTGGGGCGTGGCAAGAGACCCAGTACTTC. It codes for CASSFRSLAGAWQETQYF.

The CDR3: CASTIKVGANTGELFF. The CDR3 DNA sequence: TGTGCCAGCACCATAAAGGTGGGGGCGAACACCGGGGAGCTGTTTTTT. The rearrangement links TRBV7-8 to TRBJ2-2, with D perhaps assigned TRBD1 or TRBD2 (5 bases each). V lost 7 bases and J 0 bases, leaving 15 bases between the germline ends. Germline V gene lookup returns CDR1 SGHVS and CDR2 FQNEAQ. The CDR3 length is 16 residues.